The clone carrying this TCR beta chain was counted only a few times. The record originates from a study of CD8+ T cells in alopecia areata. Sequencing used cDNA as its template, made by extracting RNA and reverse transcribing it. Profiling relied on immunoSEQ multiplex PCR, and the TCRdb table lists in-frame clones only, not all of them. Seen here are 150,000 or so clones, over 45% observed once, and the top ten hold about 6.8%. V lost 0 bases, J lost 1 base, and 7 bases lay in between. The CDR3 extends over 15 amino acids. The investigators collected lesional scalp punch biopsies and peripheral blood from alopecia areata patients.

The sequence was collected from a human donor with alopecia areata. This chain connects TRBV23-1 to TRBJ1-5; D unclear. Being an ORF, TRBV23-1 has a function that is uncertain. Sample: CD4+ T cells sorted from blood. The CDR3 region is CASSQSEDSNQPQHF. For the CDR3, the DNA is TGCGCCAGCAGTCAATCGGAAGACAGCAATCAGCCCCAGCATTTT.